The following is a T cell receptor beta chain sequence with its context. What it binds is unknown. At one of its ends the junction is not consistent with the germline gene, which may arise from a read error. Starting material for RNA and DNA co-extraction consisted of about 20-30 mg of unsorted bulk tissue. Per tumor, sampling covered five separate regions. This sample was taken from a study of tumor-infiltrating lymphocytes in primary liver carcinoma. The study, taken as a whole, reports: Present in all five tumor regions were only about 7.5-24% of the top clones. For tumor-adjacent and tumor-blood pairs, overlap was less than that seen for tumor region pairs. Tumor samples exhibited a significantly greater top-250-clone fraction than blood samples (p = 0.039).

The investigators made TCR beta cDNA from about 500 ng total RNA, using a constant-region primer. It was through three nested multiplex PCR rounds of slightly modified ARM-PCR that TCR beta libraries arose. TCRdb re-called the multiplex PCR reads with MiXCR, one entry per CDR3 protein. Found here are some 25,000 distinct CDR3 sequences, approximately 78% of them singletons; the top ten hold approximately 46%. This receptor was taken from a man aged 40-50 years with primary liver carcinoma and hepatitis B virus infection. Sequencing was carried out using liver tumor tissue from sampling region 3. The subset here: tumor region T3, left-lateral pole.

The CDR3 DNA sequence: TGTGCCAGCAACTTAGGGGGACTAGTGGGGCTTCTTCAGTACTTC. Translating it yields CASNLGGLVGLLQYF. This chain joins TRBV11-1 and TRBJ2-7, with 8 positions matching TRBD2. Looked up from germline, CDR1 is SGHAT and CDR2 is FQDESV (reference sequence). CDR3 length equals 15 residues.